The 20 T cell receptor beta chains presented below share a single source sample, sequenced in a study of T-cell reconstitution after alpha-beta-depleted transplantation in children. Preparation of the TCRbeta library involved a method that used unique molecular identifiers. TCRdb re-analysed the PCR reads in MiXCR, keeping a single row per CDR3 protein. This table holds 350,000 to 500,000 distinct CDR3 sequences, roughly 44% found once. The specimen comprised PBMCs, sampled before TCRalphabeta/CD19-depleted stem cell transplant. Source of these receptors: a girl aged 2 to 9 with aplastic anemia, due to receive a stem cell transplant.

This clonotype appeared many times. The gene calls are TRBV14 and TRBJ2-1; a weak D match, TRBD1 (6 bases). V was trimmed by 1 base and J by 4 bases, leaving 8 bases between them. There are 14 residues in the CDR3. Germline CDR1 and CDR2: SGHDN and FVKESK. In DNA form, the CDR3 reads TGTGCCAGCAGCCAAGGACAGGCTTACAATGAGCAGTTCTTC. Translated: CASSQGQAYNEQFF.

This clonotype was seen at least ten times. The rearrangement uses TRBV28 and TRBJ2-7; D is perhaps TRBD1 (5 bases). V lost 3 bases, J lost 1 base, and 10 bases lay in between. The CDR3 is 14 residues long. CDR1 is MDHEN, CDR2 SYDVKM, per germline. The CDR3 sequence: CASSFDGASYEQYF. Here the CDR3 DNA reads TGTGCCAGCAGTTTCGATGGGGCGTCCTACGAGCAGTACTTC.

The chain uses TRBV28 and TRBJ2-5; 11 nucleotides align to TRBD2. V shed 4 bases and J 5 bases; nucleotides not matched to a gene: 12. The CDR3 has 17 residues. Germline V gene lookup returns CDR1 MDHEN and CDR2 SYDVKM. As DNA, the CDR3 is TGTGCCAGCAGTTGGCCCCTTAGCGGGGGGGCAGAGGAGACCCAGTACTTC. It translates to CASSWPLSGGAEETQYF.

The CDR3 DNA is TGTGCCAGCAGTGAACAGGGTAACAGGGATACGCAGTATTTT. The encoded protein is CASSEQGNRDTQYF. The chain joins TRBV6-4 to TRBJ2-3, with D perhaps TRBD1 (6 bases). The CDR3 has 14 amino acids. The V and J ends lost 3 bases and 6 bases respectively, with 13 bases between them. Germline-derived CDR1 and CDR2 are MRHNA and SNTAGT.

This clonotype was detected only a few times. This chain joins TRBV29-1 and TRBJ2-3; D is undetermined. Germline V CDR1 and CDR2: SQVTM, ANQGSEA. The CDR3 totals 11 residues. Trimming removed 4 bases at V and 1 base at J, with 3 bases between. CDR3 in DNA: TGCAGCGTTGCGCGCACAGATACGCAGTATTTT. It is translated as CSVARTDTQYF.

CDR3 in amino acids: CASGRNGNTGELFF. CDR3 coding DNA: TGTGCCAGCGGAAGGAATGGTAACACCGGGGAGCTGTTTTTT. This chain joins TRBV7-3 and TRBJ2-2, with no clear D. The V and J ends lost 8 bases and 2 bases respectively, with 12 bases between them. Germline CDR1 is SGHTA and CDR2 is FQGTGA. This CDR3 comprises 14 residues.

V gene TRBV20-1 combines with J gene TRBJ2-5; the D gene is possibly TRBD1 (6 bases). From germline, CDR1 is DFQATT and CDR2 SNEGSKA (reference sequence). The CDR3 totals 14 residues. Trimming cost V 3 bases and J 4 bases, with 15 bases left between them. CDR3 amino acids: CSASTDRTAETQYF. Written as DNA, the CDR3 is TGCAGTGCTAGCACCGACCGGACAGCAGAGACCCAGTACTTC.

CDR3 loop: CSANQRNYEQYF. CDR3 coding DNA: TGCAGTGCTAACCAGCGAAACTACGAGCAGTACTTC. The V and J genes are TRBV20-1 and TRBJ2-7; D uncertain. V was cut by 4 bases and J by 3 bases, with 10 bases left in between. The CDR3 is 12 residues long. Per the germline V gene, CDR1 is DFQATT and CDR2 is SNEGSKA (reference sequence).

The chain carries TRBV6-5 and TRBJ1-1, with 8 bases lining up with TRBD1. Germline-derived CDR1 and CDR2 are MNHEY and SVGAGI. This CDR3 comprises 16 residues. Germline trimming cut 2 bases from V and 1 base from J; bases unmatched to any gene: 6. The CDR3 DNA reads TGTGCCAGCAGTTACATTACAGGGGGGGGGAACACTGAAGCTTTCTTT. Its protein product is CASSYITGGGNTEAFF.

The rearrangement uses TRBV6-5 and TRBJ2-2; weak D call: TRBD1 (5 bases). The CDR3 has 17 residues. Germline V CDR1 and CDR2: MNHEY, SVGAGI. V gave up 2 bases and J gave up 0 bases, with 13 bases separating them. The CDR3 loop is CASSYRNRSPNTGELFF. The CDR3 coding sequence is TGTGCCAGCAGTTACCGGAACAGGTCCCCGAACACCGGGGAGCTGTTTTTT.

The rearrangement joins TRBV29-1 to TRBJ2-7; TRBD1 aligns across 11 bases. The CDR3 length is 13 residues. Germline V lookup: CDR1 SQVTM, CDR2 ANQGSEA. The J segment lost 3 bases and the V segment lost 6 bases, leaving 4 bases of the junction unmatched. The CDR3 DNA is TGCAGCGTGGGGACAGGGGGGTTCTACGAGCAGTACTTC. The encoded protein is CSVGTGGFYEQYF.

The V gene is TRBV20-1, the J gene TRBJ2-7; 7 bases align to TRBD1. The germline V gene encodes CDR1 DFQATT and CDR2 SNEGSKA (reference sequence). Germline trimming cut 0 bases from V and 0 bases from J; bases unmatched to any gene: 8. The CDR3 has 16 residues. Here the CDR3 reads CSARDTGAPSSYEQYF. The DNA of the CDR3 is TGCAGTGCTAGAGATACAGGGGCCCCGAGCTCCTACGAGCAGTACTTC.

Details on this clonotype: This may arise from a read error, as a much more abundant clone is one base away. The chain has TRBV5-1 and TRBJ2-7; 12 nucleotides align to TRBD1. Germline V gene sequence: CDR1 SGHRS, CDR2 YFSETQ. CDR3 length: 15 amino acids. For the CDR3, the DNA is TGCGCCAGCAGCTTTCCGGGACAGGGGGCCAACGAGCAGCACTTC. Residues: CASSFPGQGANEQHF.

This clonotype showed up just a few times. This chain uses TRBV5-1 with TRBJ1-6; TRBD1 matches at 9 bases. The CDR3 covers 15 residues. With 4 bases clipped from V and 10 bases from J, the junction kept 9 bases outside the gene matches. Germline CDR1 reads SGHRS; CDR2 reads YFSETQ. The CDR3 spells CASSLTGGEGSPLHF. DNA of the CDR3: TGCGCCAGCAGCCTGACAGGGGGAGAGGGGTCACCCCTCCACTTT. The full variable domain, its missing parts supplied by reference TRBV5-1 and TRBJ1-6, is KAGVTQTPRYLIKTRGQQVTLSCSPISGHRSVSWYQQTPGQGLQFLFEYFSETQRNKGNFPGRFSGRQFSNSRSEMNVSTLELGDSALYLCASSLTGGEGSPLHFGNGTRLTVT.

This clonotype was detected only a few times. V is TRBV6-5 and J is TRBJ2-7; TRBD2 matches at 11 bases. The J segment lost 6 bases and the V segment lost 0 bases, leaving 4 bases of the junction unmatched. This CDR3 contains 15 residues. From germline, CDR1 is MNHEY and CDR2 SVGAGI. The CDR3 DNA reads as TGTGCCAGCAGTTACTCTAGCGGGAGGGTCTCCGAGCAGTACTTC. Translating it yields CASSYSSGRVSEQYF.

As for this clonotype: A much larger clone differs by one base, so this may be a read error. The gene calls are TRBV11-2 and TRBJ1-4; no definite D call. V was trimmed by 0 bases and J by 13 bases, leaving 15 bases between them. Per the germline V gene, CDR1 is SGHAT and CDR2 is FQNNGV. The CDR3 spans 14 residues. CDR3 region: CASSLDKGSKGLFF. The DNA for the CDR3 is TGTGCCAGCAGCTTAGATAAGGGTTCGAAAGGACTGTTTTTT.

The chain uses TRBV7-2 and TRBJ2-2, with 7 bases that match TRBD2. The CDR3 spans 13 residues. V was clipped by 11 bases and J by 0 bases; unmatched bases: 3. Germline CDR1 reads SGHTA; CDR2 reads FQGNSA. The CDR3 region has the DNA TGTGCCTCGCGGGGGACGAACACCGGGGAGCTGTTTTTT. Its protein is CASRGTNTGELFF.

The chain recombines TRBV5-1 with TRBJ2-2; unclear D gene. V lost 0 bases and J lost 4, with 13 bases in between. CDR3 length: 16 amino acids. The germline V gene has CDR1 SGHRS and CDR2 YFSETQ. The CDR3 region has the DNA TGCGCCAGCAGCTTGGGGGTGACTCACGGCACCGGGGAGCTGTTTTTT. Translation gives CASSLGVTHGTGELFF.

This clonotype was seen a few times. The genes are TRBV15 and TRBJ2-6; TRBD2 is a possible D gene (6 bases). CDR1 is LNHNV and CDR2 is YYDKDF in the germline V gene (reference sequence). V lost 8 bases and J lost 3, with 17 bases in between. There are 16 residues in the CDR3. This CDR3 is CATEERSGDGANVLTF. The DNA for the CDR3 is TGTGCCACCGAGGAGCGATCGGGGGATGGGGCCAACGTCCTGACTTTC.

The rearrangement joins TRBV30 to TRBJ1-4; 7 bases match TRBD1. This CDR3 region has 13 residues. Germline CDR1 GTSNPN, CDR2 SVGIG (reference sequence). With 5 bases clipped from V and 5 bases from J, the junction kept 5 bases outside the gene matches. In DNA form, the CDR3 reads TGTGCCTGGTCCGGGACAGAAAATGAAAAACTGTTTTTT. Encoded protein: CAWSGTENEKLFF.